This T cell receptor beta chain was documented in a study of T-cell reconstitution after alpha-beta-depleted transplantation in children. Trimming removed 2 bases from V and 0 bases from J; junction bases left unmatched: 0. The CDR3 has 14 amino acids. Per germline, CDR1 SQVTM and CDR2 ANQGSEA. Unique molecular identifiers were built into the TCRbeta library. Via MiXCR, TCRdb re-called the PCR reads, giving one row per CDR3 protein. The data show some 220,000 distinct CDR3 sequences, with about 11% seen just once and 28% held by the top ten. Points from the study as a whole: Most T-cell counts and diversity one year after the transplant came from T cells that were newly produced.

This clonotype was counted many times. The antigen remains undetermined. The chain carries TRBV29-1 and TRBJ2-3, with TRBD2 matching 9 bases. The origin of this receptor is a child less than two years old with acute myeloid leukemia, due to receive a stem cell transplant. The material sequenced was PBMCs, taken before TCRalphabeta/CD19-depleted stem cell transplant. CDR3 amino acids: CSVELAGSTDTQYF. The CDR3 nucleotides are TGCAGCGTTGAACTAGCGGGGAGCACAGATACGCAGTATTTT.